Listed here is a single T cell receptor beta chain. The data derive from a study of blood T cell repertoires in COVID-19. Study as a whole: Some COVID-19 samples were acute and others convalescent; all came from the United States, Italy and Spain. T cells, B-cell-depleted T cells, or PBMCs provided the cDNA or gDNA that served as material.

Original analysis: Using reference gene primer amplification, nucleated cell counts were estimated. Generated by immunoSEQ multiplex PCR, the TCRdb table keeps only in-frame clones and is missing some. V and J calls and clone size are as listed in that table; D and trimming were resolved from the DNA. Among about 79,000 clones listed, approximately 90% were seen once. The V and J ends lost 8 bases and 7 bases, in that order; junction bases with no gene match: 9. CDR3 size: 15 residues. The V gene's germline CDR1 is LNHDA and CDR2 SQIVND (reference sequence). This TCR was recovered from a man in his 70s with active or convalescent COVID-19. Sample: peripheral blood. The chain joins TRBV19 to TRBJ1-6, with TRBD1 matching 9 bases. The CDR3 nucleotides read TGTGCCAGTCGGGATGGACAGGGGATGAATTCACCCCTCCACTTT. This translates into CASRDGQGMNSPLHF.